These 13 T cell receptor beta chains share one sample of origin, sequenced in a study of cytomegalovirus exposure and HLA in healthy donors (dated by TCRdb to 2016 to 2017). Library preparation used the immunoSEQ multiplex PCR assay. The multiplex PCR relied on a mix of 60 forward primers for TCR Vbeta segments and 13 reverse primers for TCR Jbeta segments. The source is immuneACCESS, and TCRdb retained only in-frame sequences with V and J called. Part of the clones is not carried over; for the studies checked, unresolved V genes explain less than half of this, and the remainder is unexplained. Counted in this sample were roughly 100,000 clones; about four fifths of them appeared once. Around 2.1% of the sample goes to the ten largest clones. The source material was PBMCs. Every receptor here comes from a man aged 30 to 45 in good health and CMV-seronegative.

The chain has TRBV25-1 and TRBJ2-1, with D perhaps matching TRBD2 (7 bases). CDR1 and CDR2 (germline): MGHDK, SYGVNS. V was trimmed by 3 bases and J by 4 bases, leaving 19 bases between them. The CDR3 spans 17 residues. CDR3 DNA: TGTGCCAGCAGTGAGCGGGACTGGGAGGGGGTGTACAATGAGCAGTTCTTC. Its protein is CASSERDWEGVYNEQFF.

In its sample, this clone was seen once. This chain uses TRBV2 with TRBJ2-7; no clear D gene. The CDR3 runs 11 residues. CDR1 SNHLY and CDR2 FYNNEI come from the germline V gene. V was clipped by 7 bases and J by 7 bases, with 11 bases between them. The CDR3 sequence is CASTEINEQYF. The CDR3 bases are TGTGCCAGCACCGAGATTAATGAGCAGTACTTC.

The chain joins TRBV5-1 to TRBJ2-3, with TRBD2 matching 13 bases. The CDR3 is made up of 16 amino acids. Per germline, CDR1 SGHRS and CDR2 YFSETQ. Trimming at V came to 5 bases and at J to 4 bases, leaving 7 bases not matched to a gene. The CDR3 sequence is CASRPRTSGRSDTQYF. In nucleotides, the CDR3 is TGCGCCAGCAGACCGAGGACTAGCGGGAGATCAGATACGCAGTATTTT.

The chain joins TRBV6-5 to TRBJ1-5; D is possibly TRBD1 (5 bases). Germline CDR1 reads MNHEY; CDR2 reads SVGAGI. This CDR3 region has 15 residues. The CDR3 region is CAPRQRIYSNQPQHF. In DNA form, the CDR3 reads TGTGCTCCCCGACAGAGGATTTATAGCAATCAGCCCCAGCATTTT.

This clone occurred a few times. The CDR3 loop reads CASSIRTIHEQYF. DNA for the CDR3: TGTGCCAGCAGCATCCGGACAATCCACGAGCAGTACTTC. This sequence joins TRBV5-4 and TRBJ2-7; D perhaps matches TRBD1 (5 bases). CDR1 SGHNT and CDR2 YYREEE come from the germline V gene (reference sequence). V lost 4 bases, J lost 5 bases, and 13 bases lay in between. This CDR3 comprises 13 residues.

V usage is TRBV30 and J usage is TRBJ2-1; no firm D call. CDR3 length equals 13 residues. Trimming took 0 bases from V and 6 from J, leaving 9 bases between them. Germline values: CDR1 GTSNPN, CDR2 SVGIG (reference sequence). Here the CDR3 DNA reads TGTGCCTGGAGTGTAAGCGTATCCAATGAGCAGTTCTTC. This gives the protein CAWSVSVSNEQFF.

This rearrangement joins TRBV5-6 to TRBJ2-4; 8 nucleotides align to TRBD1. This CDR3 has 16 residues. V dropped 3 bases and J dropped 6; count of bases not matched to a gene: 11. CDR1 is SGHDT and CDR2 is YYEEEE in the germline V gene. The CDR3 bases are TGTGCCAGCAGCTCAGTCCCGACAGGGGTTGTAAACATTCAGTACTTC. Encoded protein: CASSSVPTGVVNIQYF.

V is TRBV18 and J is TRBJ1-1, with 7 bases aligning to TRBD1. After removal of 6 bases from V and 2 bases from J, the junction contained 3 bases not matched to a gene. CDR3 length: 13 residues. Looked up from germline, CDR1 is KGHSH and CDR2 is LQKENI. Here the CDR3 reads CASSRDSNTEAFF. CDR3 nucleotides: TGTGCCAGCTCCAGGGACAGCAACACTGAAGCTTTCTTT.

This clone appeared once. The chain carries TRBV9 and TRBJ1-1; D is unclear. This CDR3 has 15 amino acids. V lost 0 bases, J lost 1 base, and 10 bases lay in between. Looked up from germline, CDR1 is SGDLS and CDR2 is YYNGEE. The CDR3 loop is CASSVGTTWNTEAFF. Here the CDR3 DNA reads TGTGCCAGCAGCGTAGGGACTACGTGGAACACTGAAGCTTTCTTT.

The chain is built from TRBV7-2 and TRBJ1-1, with 9 bases matching TRBD1. V was pared by 6 bases and J by 4 bases, with 15 bases of the junction left unmatched. The CDR3 is 17 amino acids. CDR1 and CDR2 from the germline V gene are SGHTA and FQGNSA. This CDR3 reads CASSYPGQGPRGTEAFF. CDR3 bases: TGTGCCAGCAGTTATCCCGGACAGGGGCCCCGTGGCACTGAAGCTTTCTTT.

This clone was observed at least ten times. The CDR3, as DNA: TGTGCCAGCAGCGACCATTCCGGGAGAGATCCCTACGAGCAGTACTTC. Translating gives CASSDHSGRDPYEQYF. The chain joins TRBV9 to TRBJ2-7; tentatively, D is TRBD2 (6 bases). The CDR3 length is 16 residues. Deletions cut 3 bases from V and 2 bases from J, with 18 bases between. Germline V CDR1 and CDR2: SGDLS, YYNGEE.

The gene calls are TRBV6-5 and TRBJ2-6; possible D gene TRBD2, 6 bases. The ends were cut back, 7 bases at V and 0 bases at J, with 10 bases in the middle. This CDR3 region has 15 residues. Germline assignment: CDR1 MNHEY and CDR2 SVGAGI. Here the CDR3 reads CASTWRGSGANVLTF. Written as DNA, the CDR3 is TGTGCCAGCACCTGGCGGGGCTCTGGGGCCAACGTCCTGACTTTC.

There are a few counts of this clone. In DNA form, the CDR3 reads TGTGCCAGCAGTCCAACCGGGACTGACCTCTACGAGCAGTACTTC. It codes for CASSPTGTDLYEQYF. The chain uses TRBV6-5 and TRBJ2-7; the D gene is possibly TRBD2 (6 bases). Trimming left V 5 bases short and J 3 bases short, with 17 bases between. Germline CDR1 and CDR2: MNHEY and SVGAGI. The CDR3 is made up of 15 amino acids.